A single sample is the source of the 30 T cell receptor beta chains below, sequenced in a study of PD-1 blockade in classical Hodgkin lymphoma. Repertoires were generated with immunoSEQ multiplex PCR, while TCRdb's copy carries only in-frame clones and drops some. The sample yields approximately 30,000 clones, roughly 80% seen once. No patient escaped relapse after autologous stem cell transplantation, and brentuximab vedotin exposure varied. The study purified CD4+ T cells from thawed PBMCs using magnetic negative selection. Source: CD4+ T cells from blood, taken at baseline. The receptor set was obtained from a human donor with classical Hodgkin lymphoma.

The chain combines TRBV29-1 with TRBJ2-3; 10 positions agree with TRBD1. The CDR3 runs to 13 residues. J lost 5 bases, V lost 4 bases, and 3 bases had no gene match. Germline V gene sequence: CDR1 SQVTM, CDR2 ANQGSEA. CDR3 sequence (DNA): TGCAGCGTTGTGGGACAGGGGATAGATACGCAGTATTTT. This translates into CSVVGQGIDTQYF.

The chain carries TRBV10-2 and TRBJ2-1; 9 positions match TRBD2. The CDR3 length is 16 residues. Germline V lookup: CDR1 WSHSY, CDR2 SAAADI. The V segment lost 0 bases and the J segment 8 bases; nucleotides outside the gene matches: 8. The CDR3 coding sequence is TGCGCCAGCAGTGAGTCAGGGCGGGGGGGCGGCGATGAGCAGTTCTTC. Encoded protein: CASSESGRGGGDEQFF.

The chain has TRBV4-2 and TRBJ2-1, with a possible D match to TRBD2 (5 bases). Trimming removed 3 bases from V and 4 bases from J, with 16 bases in between. The CDR3 runs 16 residues. Germline lookup yields CDR1 LGHNA and CDR2 YNFKEQ. The CDR3 protein is CASSHSVTAAYNEQFF. The DNA of the CDR3 is TGTGCCAGCAGCCACAGTGTAACAGCGGCATACAATGAGCAGTTCTTC.

As regards this clone: Germline is not matched at one junction end, which may reflect a read error. The V call is TRBV7-9, the J call TRBJ2-7, with D possibly matching TRBD1 (6 bases). Per germline, CDR1 SEHNR and CDR2 FQNEAQ (reference sequence). CDR3 length: 13 residues. CDR3 coding DNA: TGTGCCAGCAGCCCGGGACAAACCTACGGGCAGTACTTC. It specifies CASSPGQTYGQYF.

V usage is TRBV2 and J usage is TRBJ1-2, with 10 bases lining up with TRBD1. The CDR3 extends over 16 amino acids. Germline CDR1 is SNHLY and CDR2 is FYNNEI. V dropped 1 base and J dropped 6; count of bases not matched to a gene: 8. CDR3 sequence (DNA): TGTGCCAGCAGTGAAGGACCCGGGACAGGGGTTAATGGCTACACCTTC. This encodes CASSEGPGTGVNGYTF.

CDR3 protein: CASSPRTGMNTEAFF. The CDR3 DNA reads TGTGCCAGCAGCCCAAGGACAGGCATGAACACTGAAGCTTTCTTT. The chain combines TRBV14 with TRBJ1-1, with 7 positions matching TRBD1. CDR3 length: 15 residues. Germline V gene lookup returns CDR1 SGHDN and CDR2 FVKESK. Germline trimming cut 4 bases from V and 0 bases from J; bases unmatched to any gene: 5. The whole variable domain, remainder taken from reference TRBV14 and TRBJ1-1, is EAGVTQFPSHSVIEKGQTVTLRCDPISGHDNLYWYRRVMGKEIKFLLHFVKESKQDESGMPNNRFLAERTGGTYSTLKVQPAELEDSGVYFCASSPRTGMNTEAFFGQGTRLTVV.

The chain couples TRBV2 to TRBJ1-1; possibly TRBD1 for D (6 bases). Germline-derived CDR1 and CDR2 are SNHLY and FYNNEI. The CDR3 spans 17 residues. The ends were cut back, 0 bases at V and 7 bases at J, with 21 bases in the middle. The CDR3 nucleotides are TGTGCCAGCAGTGAAGCGCTTCCCTGGGGGCAGACGGATGAAGCTTTCTTT. Translation: CASSEALPWGQTDEAFF.

This clone was detected a few times. This chain joins TRBV10-3 and TRBJ2-1; TRBD1 agrees at 7 bases. The CDR3 sequence is 13 residues long. Germline assignment: CDR1 ENHRY and CDR2 SYGVKD. V gave up 2 bases and J gave up 5 bases; unmatched junction bases: 0. The DNA of the CDR3 is TGTGCCATCAGTGAGGGACAGGACAATGAGCAGTTCTTC. Translated: CAISEGQDNEQFF.

The chain uses TRBV2 and TRBJ1-1; tentative D call: TRBD1 (6 bases). This CDR3 region has 15 residues. Trimming took 3 bases from V and 5 from J, leaving 16 bases between them. The germline CDR1 and CDR2 sequences are SNHLY and FYNNEI. The CDR3 sequence is CASSEGGAFYTEAFF. The CDR3 coding sequence is TGTGCCAGCAGTGAGGGGGGCGCTTTCTATACTGAAGCTTTCTTT.

The V gene is TRBV6-5, the J gene TRBJ2-7, with 12 bases aligning to TRBD2. The V gene's germline CDR1 is MNHEY and CDR2 SVGAGI. CDR3 size: 15 residues. V trimming: 8 bases; J trimming: 1 base; junction bases outside the gene matches: 6. The CDR3 region is CASGLLAGGSYEQYF. CDR3 in DNA: TGTGCCAGCGGGCTACTAGCGGGGGGATCCTACGAGCAGTACTTC.

The chain carries TRBV21-1 and TRBJ2-3; TRBD1, the D gene given by the table, was not confirmed from the DNA. TRBV21-1 has pseudogene status. The CDR3 loop spans 14 amino acids. As DNA, the CDR3 is TGTGCCAGCAGCCAGGGGAGATTCACAGATACGCAGTATTTT. Its translation: CASSQGRFTDTQYF.

The V and J genes are TRBV29-1 and TRBJ2-7; TRBD2 is a possible D gene (7 bases). In germline, CDR1 is SQVTM, CDR2 ANQGSEA. Trimming stripped 3 bases from V and 4 bases from J, with 16 bases between. This CDR3 region has 14 residues. The CDR3 region has the DNA TGCAGCGTTGAGAGTGGGGGGGCGGCGTACGAGCAGTACTTC. Protein sequence: CSVESGGAAYEQYF.

This clone was recorded a few times. The chain carries TRBV5-6 and TRBJ1-6; no clear D. Germline lookup yields CDR1 SGHDT and CDR2 YYEEEE. Trimming shortened V by 1 base and J by 9 bases, and 11 bases separated the two germline ends. The CDR3 extends over 14 amino acids. Written as DNA, the CDR3 is TGTGCCAGCAGCTTGTACAGCTTAGGTTCACCCCTCCACTTT. Translating it yields CASSLYSLGSPLHF.

This clone was found a few times. This chain joins TRBV5-5 and TRBJ1-6; D perhaps matches TRBD1 (5 bases). The CDR3 spans 15 residues. The V end was cut by 0 bases, the J end by 10 bases, with 14 bases between. Germline lookup yields CDR1 SGHKS and CDR2 YYEKEE (reference sequence). The CDR3 sequence: CASSLVGGGDSPLHF. For the CDR3, the DNA is TGTGCCAGCAGCTTGGTCGGCGGGGGGGACTCACCCCTCCACTTT.

This chain links TRBV6-1 with TRBJ1-4; D is perhaps TRBD1 (6 bases). From germline, CDR1 is MNHNS and CDR2 SASEGT. Trimming shortened V by 4 bases and J by 2 bases, and 14 bases separated the two germline ends. This CDR3 comprises 16 residues. CDR3 DNA sequence: TGTGCCAGCAGTGTTAACAGGGTCGGGACTAATGAAAAACTGTTTTTT. Amino acid sequence: CASSVNRVGTNEKLFF.

This sequence joins TRBV18 and TRBJ2-3, with 8 nucleotides matching TRBD2. V shed 2 bases and J 0 bases; nucleotides not matched to a gene: 10. CDR1 and CDR2 from the germline V gene are KGHSH and LQKENI. The CDR3 is 18 residues long. The CDR3 nucleotides are TGTGCCAGCTCACCAGTTCGTTCCAGCGGGGGTAGCACAGATACGCAGTATTTT. This translates into CASSPVRSSGGSTDTQYF.

This clone was seen a few times. CDR3 sequence reads: CASSLSGQQNTEAFF. The DNA for the CDR3 is TGTGCCAGCAGCTTATCGGGACAGCAGAACACTGAAGCTTTCTTT. The chain carries TRBV11-3 and TRBJ1-1; 7 bases are a match to TRBD1. Germline V lookup: CDR1 SGHNT, CDR2 YENEEA. This CDR3 is 15 amino acids long. The junction had 4 bases not matched to a gene; V was cut back by 2 bases and J by 1 base.

The V and J genes are TRBV7-9 and TRBJ1-5; TRBD1 matches at 7 bases. This CDR3 has 15 residues. The trim removed 5 bases at V and 4 bases at J, leaving 8 bases unmatched. CDR1 SEHNR and CDR2 FQNEAQ come from the germline V gene (reference sequence). For the CDR3, the DNA is TGTGCCAGCAGCCCTACGCAGGGGGGAAATCAGCCCCAGCATTTT. Protein product: CASSPTQGGNQPQHF.

The J gene is TRBJ1-5, the V gene TRBV6-6; 8 nucleotides match TRBD1. The junction had 4 bases not matched to a gene; V was cut back by 6 bases and J by 3 bases. The CDR3 has 14 amino acids. CDR1 MNHNY and CDR2 SVGAGI come from the germline V gene (reference sequence). In DNA form, the CDR3 reads TGTGCCAGCAGGGACAGGGCGGACAATCAGCCCCAGCATTTT. Translation gives CASRDRADNQPQHF.

The chain is built from TRBV5-1 and TRBJ2-3; 7 bases are shared with TRBD2. J was trimmed by 0 bases and V by 2 bases; bases with no gene match: 12. Looked up from germline, CDR1 is SGHRS and CDR2 is YFSETQ. CDR3 size: 18 residues. CDR3 sequence: CASSFGLADLLSTDTQYF. CDR3 in DNA: TGCGCCAGCAGCTTTGGGCTAGCGGACCTCCTTAGCACAGATACGCAGTATTTT.

The chain is built from TRBV19 and TRBJ2-3; D possibly corresponds to TRBD1 (6 bases). Trimming removed 4 bases at V and 4 bases at J, with 9 bases between. Germline CDR1 LNHDA, CDR2 SQIVND (reference sequence). The CDR3 is made up of 13 amino acids. CDR3: CASSTDRSDTQYF. CDR3 nucleotide sequence: TGTGCCAGTAGTACCGACAGGTCAGATACGCAGTATTTT.

This sequence joins TRBV29-1 and TRBJ2-4; a possible D gene is TRBD1 (5 bases). The CDR3 is made up of 14 amino acids. The V end lost 4 bases, the J end lost 1 base, and 11 bases lay between the germline ends. The V gene's germline CDR1 is SQVTM and CDR2 ANQGSEA. The CDR3, as DNA: TGCAGCGTTGTGGACAATCGTGCCAAAAACATTCAGTACTTC. It specifies CSVVDNRAKNIQYF.

This chain joins TRBV28 and TRBJ1-4, with a possible D match to TRBD1 (5 bases). Germline loops: CDR1 MDHEN, CDR2 SYDVKM. V shed 2 bases and J shed 8 bases, with 12 bases lying between them. The CDR3 extends over 14 amino acids. The CDR3 is CASSLVGALEKLFF. The CDR3, as DNA: TGTGCCAGCAGTTTAGTTGGGGCGTTGGAAAAACTGTTTTTT.

V is TRBV19 and J is TRBJ2-7, with a weak D call TRBD2 (5 bases). Trimming took off 4 bases at V and 0 bases at J, with 13 bases between the two ends. Germline CDR1 and CDR2: LNHDA and SQIVND (reference sequence). The CDR3 spans 15 residues. For the CDR3, the DNA is TGTGCCAGTAGTAAGAAGGGCGGAGGCTCCTACGAGCAGTACTTC. It is translated as CASSKKGGGSYEQYF.

This sequence joins TRBV7-8 and TRBJ1-2; D is unresolved. The V and J ends lost 5 bases and 4 bases respectively, with 17 bases between them. Germline V gene lookup returns CDR1 SGHVS and CDR2 FQNEAQ. This CDR3 comprises 15 residues. CDR3 sequence (DNA): TGTGCCAGCAGCCCAGTGGGTGGTCTGGGCTATGGCTACACCTTC. Protein product: CASSPVGGLGYGYTF.

This clone was found once. The genes are TRBV25-1 and TRBJ2-3; 9 bases line up with TRBD2. Trimming at V came to 6 bases and at J to 3 bases, leaving 1 base not matched to a gene. Germline CDR1 MGHDK, CDR2 SYGVNS. This CDR3 comprises 13 residues. In DNA, the CDR3 is TGTGCCAGCAGGACTAGCGGTACAGATACGCAGTATTTT. Translated, it gives CASRTSGTDTQYF.

V usage is TRBV14 and J usage is TRBJ1-1; D possibly corresponds to TRBD1 (5 bases). This CDR3 comprises 13 residues. V shed 8 bases and J shed 5 bases, with 15 bases lying between them. Per germline, CDR1 SGHDN and CDR2 FVKESK. The CDR3: CASRFGGGTEAFF. For the CDR3, the DNA is TGTGCCAGCCGTTTTGGGGGAGGAACTGAAGCTTTCTTT.

The rearrangement uses TRBV7-2 and TRBJ1-1; 8 bases agree with TRBD1. The germline CDR1 and CDR2 sequences are SGHTA and FQGNSA. This CDR3 has 15 amino acids. Trimming cost V 4 bases and J 4 bases; bases outside gene matches: 8. The CDR3, as DNA: TGTGCCAGCAGCTCGAACCCGGGACAGGTCACTGAAGCTTTCTTT. Translation gives CASSSNPGQVTEAFF.

The rearrangement links TRBV30 to TRBJ1-2; D may be TRBD1 (5 bases). The V gene lost 0 bases and the J gene lost 7 bases, with 21 bases spanning the gap. The CDR3 covers 16 residues. The germline gives CDR1 GTSNPN, CDR2 SVGIG (reference sequence). CDR3 bases: TGTGCCTGGAGTGTGGGCCTCGGGGGGAGATTTGGTGGCTACACCTTC. Protein sequence: CAWSVGLGGRFGGYTF.

CDR3 DNA: TGTGCCAGCAGCCAATGGACTAAGCAAGAGACCCAGTACTTC. It translates to CASSQWTKQETQYF. This chain joins TRBV14 and TRBJ2-5; D may be TRBD2 (6 bases). With 2 bases removed from V and 2 bases from J, the gap between germline ends came to 9 bases. The CDR3 has 14 amino acids. Germline lookup yields CDR1 SGHDN and CDR2 FVKESK.